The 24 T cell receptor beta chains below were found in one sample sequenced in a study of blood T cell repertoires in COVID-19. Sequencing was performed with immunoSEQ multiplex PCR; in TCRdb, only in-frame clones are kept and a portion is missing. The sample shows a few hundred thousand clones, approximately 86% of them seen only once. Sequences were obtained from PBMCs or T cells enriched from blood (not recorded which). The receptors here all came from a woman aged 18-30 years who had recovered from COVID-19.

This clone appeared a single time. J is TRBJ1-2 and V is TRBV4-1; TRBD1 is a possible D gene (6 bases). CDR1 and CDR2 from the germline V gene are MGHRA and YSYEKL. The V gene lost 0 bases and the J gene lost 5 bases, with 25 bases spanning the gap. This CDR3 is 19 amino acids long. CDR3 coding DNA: TGCGCCAGCAGCCAAGATTGGGCCAGGGGTACCGGGCGGACTTATGGCTACACCTTC. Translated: CASSQDWARGTGRTYGYTF.

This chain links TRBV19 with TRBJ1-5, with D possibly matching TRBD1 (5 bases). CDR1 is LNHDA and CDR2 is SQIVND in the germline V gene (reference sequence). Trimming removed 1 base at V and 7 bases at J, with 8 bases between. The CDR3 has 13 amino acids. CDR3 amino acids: CASSIVQGQPQHF. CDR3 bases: TGTGCCAGTAGTATAGTGCAGGGCCAGCCCCAGCATTTT.

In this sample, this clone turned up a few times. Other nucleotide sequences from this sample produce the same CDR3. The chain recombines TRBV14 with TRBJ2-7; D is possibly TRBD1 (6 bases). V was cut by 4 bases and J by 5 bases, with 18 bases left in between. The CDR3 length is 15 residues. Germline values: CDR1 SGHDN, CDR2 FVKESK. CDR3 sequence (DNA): TGTGCCAGCAGCCCAAAAGCAAACAGGGTGAACGAGCAGTACTTC. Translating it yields CASSPKANRVNEQYF.

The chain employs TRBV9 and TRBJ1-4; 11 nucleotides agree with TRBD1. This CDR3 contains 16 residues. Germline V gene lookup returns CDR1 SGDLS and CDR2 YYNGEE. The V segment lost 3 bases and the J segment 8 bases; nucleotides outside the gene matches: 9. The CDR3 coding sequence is TGTGCCAGCAGCGGCCCCTGGGACAGGGGGACGGAAAAACTGTTTTTT. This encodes CASSGPWDRGTEKLFF.

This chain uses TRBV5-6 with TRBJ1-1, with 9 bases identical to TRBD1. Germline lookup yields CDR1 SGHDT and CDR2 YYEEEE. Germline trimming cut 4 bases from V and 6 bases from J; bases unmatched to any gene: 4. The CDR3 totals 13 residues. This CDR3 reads CASSPGQGAEAFF. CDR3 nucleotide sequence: TGTGCCAGCAGCCCGGGACAGGGCGCTGAAGCTTTCTTT.

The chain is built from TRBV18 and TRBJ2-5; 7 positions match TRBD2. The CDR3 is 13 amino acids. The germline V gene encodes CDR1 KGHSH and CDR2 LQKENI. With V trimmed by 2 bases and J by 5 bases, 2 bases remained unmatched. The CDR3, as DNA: TGTGCCAGCTCACCAATCGGGGGGGAGACCCAGTACTTC. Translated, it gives CASSPIGGETQYF.

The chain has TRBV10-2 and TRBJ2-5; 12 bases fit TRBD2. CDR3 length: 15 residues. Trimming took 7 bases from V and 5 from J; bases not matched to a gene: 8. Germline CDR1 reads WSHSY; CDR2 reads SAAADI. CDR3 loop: CASKMTSGSFETQYF. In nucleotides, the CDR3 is TGCGCCAGCAAAATGACTAGCGGGAGTTTTGAGACCCAGTACTTC.

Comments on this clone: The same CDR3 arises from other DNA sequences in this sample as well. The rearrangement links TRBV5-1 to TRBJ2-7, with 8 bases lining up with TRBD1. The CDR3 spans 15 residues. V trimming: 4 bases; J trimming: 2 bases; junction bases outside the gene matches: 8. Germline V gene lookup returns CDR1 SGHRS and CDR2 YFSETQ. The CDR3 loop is CASSLRGQGAYEQYF. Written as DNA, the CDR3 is TGCGCCAGCAGCCTCCGAGGACAGGGAGCCTACGAGCAGTACTTC.

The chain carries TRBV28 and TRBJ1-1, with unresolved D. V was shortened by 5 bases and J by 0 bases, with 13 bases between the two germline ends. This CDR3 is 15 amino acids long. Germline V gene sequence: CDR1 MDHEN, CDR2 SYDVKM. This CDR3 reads CASSPPLVMNTEAFF. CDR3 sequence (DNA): TGTGCCAGCAGTCCCCCCTTAGTCATGAACACTGAAGCTTTCTTT.

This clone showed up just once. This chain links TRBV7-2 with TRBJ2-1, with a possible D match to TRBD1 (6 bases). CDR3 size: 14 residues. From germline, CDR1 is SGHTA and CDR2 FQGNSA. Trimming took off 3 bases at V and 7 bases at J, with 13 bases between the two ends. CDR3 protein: CASSFLMGANEQFF. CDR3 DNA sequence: TGTGCCAGCAGCTTCTTAATGGGGGCGAATGAGCAGTTCTTC.

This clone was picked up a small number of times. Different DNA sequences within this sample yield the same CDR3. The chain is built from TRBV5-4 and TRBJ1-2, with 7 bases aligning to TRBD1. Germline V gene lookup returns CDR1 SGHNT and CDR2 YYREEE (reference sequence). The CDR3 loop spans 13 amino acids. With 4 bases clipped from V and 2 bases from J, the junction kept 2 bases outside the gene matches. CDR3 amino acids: CASSPDRNYGYTF. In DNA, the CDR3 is TGTGCCAGCAGCCCGGACAGGAACTATGGCTACACCTTC.

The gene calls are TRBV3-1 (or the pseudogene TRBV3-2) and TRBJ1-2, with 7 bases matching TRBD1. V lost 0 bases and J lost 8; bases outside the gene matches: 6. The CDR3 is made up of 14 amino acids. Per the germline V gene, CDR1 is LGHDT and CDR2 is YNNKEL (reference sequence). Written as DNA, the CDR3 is TGTGCCAGCAGCCAAGATAGGGGGCCCGGGGGCTACACCTTC. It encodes CASSQDRGPGGYTF.

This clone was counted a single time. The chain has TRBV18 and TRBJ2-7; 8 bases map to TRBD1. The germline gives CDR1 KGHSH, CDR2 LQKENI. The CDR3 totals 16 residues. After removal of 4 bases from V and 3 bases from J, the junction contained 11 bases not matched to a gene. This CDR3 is CASSLAQTGAGYEQYF. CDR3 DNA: TGTGCCAGCTCACTCGCACAGACAGGGGCGGGCTACGAGCAGTACTTC.

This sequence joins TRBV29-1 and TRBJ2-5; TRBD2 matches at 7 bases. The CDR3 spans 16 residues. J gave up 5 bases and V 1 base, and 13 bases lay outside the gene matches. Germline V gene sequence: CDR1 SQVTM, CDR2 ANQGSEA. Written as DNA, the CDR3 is TGCAGCGTTGAAGGAAGGGGCGGGAGCCCGGAGGAGACCCAGTACTTC. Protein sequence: CSVEGRGGSPEETQYF.

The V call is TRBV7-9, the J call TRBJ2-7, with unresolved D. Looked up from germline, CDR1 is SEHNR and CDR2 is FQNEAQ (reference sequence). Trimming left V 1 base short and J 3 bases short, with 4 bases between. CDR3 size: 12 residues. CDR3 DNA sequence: TGTGCCAGCAGCTTAGATTACTACGAGCAGTACTTC. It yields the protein CASSLDYYEQYF.

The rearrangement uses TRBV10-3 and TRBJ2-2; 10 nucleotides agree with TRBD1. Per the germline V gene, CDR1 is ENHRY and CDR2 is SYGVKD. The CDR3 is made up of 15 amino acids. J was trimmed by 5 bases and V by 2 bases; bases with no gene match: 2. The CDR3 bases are TGTGCCATCAGTGAGGGGACAGGGGTGACCGGGGAGCTGTTTTTT. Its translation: CAISEGTGVTGELFF.

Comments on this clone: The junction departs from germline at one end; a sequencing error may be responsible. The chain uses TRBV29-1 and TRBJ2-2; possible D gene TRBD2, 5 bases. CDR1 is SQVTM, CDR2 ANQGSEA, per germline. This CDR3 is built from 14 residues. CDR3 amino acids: CSVERLGITGELFF. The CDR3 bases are TGCAGCGTTGAACGTTTGGGGATTACCGGGGAGCTATTTTTT.

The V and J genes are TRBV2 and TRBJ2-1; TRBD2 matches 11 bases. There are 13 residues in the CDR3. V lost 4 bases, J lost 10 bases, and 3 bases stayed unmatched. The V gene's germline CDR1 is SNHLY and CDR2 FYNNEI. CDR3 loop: CASSGSSGGEQFF. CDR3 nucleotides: TGTGCCAGCAGTGGGTCTAGCGGGGGGGAGCAGTTCTTC.

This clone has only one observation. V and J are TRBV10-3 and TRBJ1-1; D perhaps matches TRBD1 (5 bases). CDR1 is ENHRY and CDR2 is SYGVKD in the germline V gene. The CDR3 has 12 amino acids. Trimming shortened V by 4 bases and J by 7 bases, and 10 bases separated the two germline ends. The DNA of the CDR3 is TGTGCCATCAGTGTCGCGGGGCTTGAAGCTTTCTTT. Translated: CAISVAGLEAFF.

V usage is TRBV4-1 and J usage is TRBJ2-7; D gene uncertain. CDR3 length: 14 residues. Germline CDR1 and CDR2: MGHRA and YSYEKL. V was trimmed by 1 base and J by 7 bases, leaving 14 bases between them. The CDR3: CASSQGPPSREQYF. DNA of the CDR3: TGCGCCAGCAGCCAAGGGCCCCCTTCGAGGGAGCAGTACTTC.

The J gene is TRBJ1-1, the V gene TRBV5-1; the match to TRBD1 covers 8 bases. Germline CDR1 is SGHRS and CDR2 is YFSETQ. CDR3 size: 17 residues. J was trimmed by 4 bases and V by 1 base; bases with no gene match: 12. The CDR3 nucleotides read TGCGCCAGCAGCTTGTCCCAGGGGGCGGCTATGGGCACTGAAGCTTTCTTT. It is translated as CASSLSQGAAMGTEAFF.

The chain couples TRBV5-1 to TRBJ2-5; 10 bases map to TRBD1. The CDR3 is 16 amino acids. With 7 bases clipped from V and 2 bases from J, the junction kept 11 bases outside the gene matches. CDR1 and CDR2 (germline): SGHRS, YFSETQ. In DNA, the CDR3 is TGCGCCAGCGTCTGGGGGGACAGGGGTAAGCAAGAGACCCAGTACTTC. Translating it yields CASVWGDRGKQETQYF.

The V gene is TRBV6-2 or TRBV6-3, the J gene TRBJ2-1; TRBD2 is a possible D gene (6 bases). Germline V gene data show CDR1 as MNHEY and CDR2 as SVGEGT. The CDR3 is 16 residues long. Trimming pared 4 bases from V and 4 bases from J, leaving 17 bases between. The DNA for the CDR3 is TGTGCCAGCAGTTCCCCTCTAGCGCTCCCGTACAATGAGCAGTTCTTC. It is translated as CASSSPLALPYNEQFF.

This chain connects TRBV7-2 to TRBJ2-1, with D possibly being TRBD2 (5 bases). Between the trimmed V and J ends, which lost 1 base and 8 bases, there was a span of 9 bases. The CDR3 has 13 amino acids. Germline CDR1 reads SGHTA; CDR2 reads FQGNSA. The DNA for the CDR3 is TGTGCCAGCAGCTTAGTGGGGAGTGATGAGCAGTTCTTC. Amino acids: CASSLVGSDEQFF.